This T cell receptor (beta chain) appears in the sequencing data of a study of radiation and T cells in renal cell carcinoma. Study results and limitations: No pretreatment tumor biopsies were available for baseline clonotypes. In blood, top tumor clones expanded by 2 weeks, shrinking by 4.

The sample's time point: blood 2 weeks post-SBRT. Specified treatment: 15 Gy SBRT to primary tumor, nephrectomy 4 weeks later. Serial blood draws occurred at baseline and 2 and 4 weeks post-SBRT. This renal cell carcinoma was of the clear cell type. There are 13 residues in the CDR3. Germline V gives CDR1 MNHNY, CDR2 SVGAGI (reference sequence). The ends were cut back, 2 bases at V and 7 bases at J, with 11 bases in the middle. With regard to this clone: Antigen: not known.

TCRdb keeps only in-frame clones here, not all; method: immunoSEQ multiplex PCR. The sample gives more than 150,000 clones, about nine tenths of which show up once; 10% to 15% is in the top ten. J is TRBJ1-2 and V is TRBV6-6; D may be TRBD1 (5 bases). The sequencing here drew on blood, taken from a patient whose treatment included radiotherapy and nephrectomy. The receptor's source is a woman in her forties or fifties with renal cell carcinoma. The CDR3 loop reads CASSYKAGSGYTF. DNA of the CDR3: TGTGCCAGCAGTTACAAGGCAGGGAGTGGCTACACCTTC.